Listed below are T cell receptor beta chains from one sample, sequenced in a study of T cell responses to AZD1222 COVID-19 vaccine. The data were produced by immunoSEQ multiplex PCR, yet TCRdb's version contains in-frame clones alone and is incomplete. Of around 140,000 clones listed, around 94% are singletons. The source material was peripheral blood, sampled 28 days after the second AZD1222 dose. These receptors were collected from an adult who received the AZD1222 COVID-19 vaccine. The conserved cysteine and the conserved F or W are not part of the CDR3 here. The size of a clone is reported for some rows only, either as once, few or many, or as a class for expanded clones.

clone_size j_call v_call cdr3_aa
NA TRBJ2-1 TRBV27 ASSYGDEQF
NA TRBJ1-2 TRBV19 ASRAGQGDYGYT
NA TRBJ1-2 TRBV28 ASDHGGAYYGYT
NA TRBJ1-5 TRBV27 ASSYGGNQPQH
once TRBJ1-2 TRBV3-1/TRBV3-2 ASSHRDRSMRGYT
NA TRBJ1-1 TRBV30 AWSVPLGLHTEAF
NA TRBJ1-2 TRBV19 ASSLESTGYGYT
NA TRBJ1-2 TRBV18 ASSPDRDTYYGYT
NA TRBJ1-1 TRBV6-6 ASSLPRAGGEAF
few TRBJ1-6 TRBV29-1 SVGTGVYNSPLH
NA TRBJ1-2 TRBV28 ASSWGQGTYGYT
NA TRBJ1-2 TRBV5-1 ASSLLAGGNYGYT
NA TRBJ1-1 TRBV6-5 ASSRQNEAF
NA TRBJ2-2 TRBV10-2 ASSESWGANTGELF
NA TRBJ1-1 TRBV18 ASSLSVTGVMNTEAF
NA TRBJ2-7 TRBV5-6 ASSLYGTGAYEQY
NA TRBJ1-6 TRBV10-3 AIRVGSSSPLH
NA TRBJ1-2 TRBV27 ASSSGGVLYGYT
NA TRBJ1-4 TRBV6-5 ATLGTGNINEKLF
NA TRBJ1-2 TRBV5-1 ASSRAVTDAYGYT
NA TRBJ2-2 TRBV29-1 SAGPGTLNTGELF
NA TRBJ1-5 TRBV9 ASSPSGGLGSNQPQH
NA TRBJ2-4 TRBV21-1 ASSRRQVKNIQY
NA TRBJ1-2 TRBV3-1/TRBV3-2 ASSPGLNYGYT
NA TRBJ1-1 TRBV7-3 ASSLVNTEAF
NA TRBJ1-6 TRBV2 ASRPGTDYNSPLH
NA TRBJ1-6 TRBV20-1 SARQVSPLH
NA TRBJ1-2 TRBV4-2 ASSQDQGIYYGYT
once TRBJ2-7 TRBV12-1 ASIHPLYEQY
NA TRBJ2-1 TRBV4-1 ASSHGGYNEQF
NA TRBJ2-2 TRBV19 ASSIGPLKRKNTGELF
NA TRBJ1-3 TRBV28 ASSFRVGGNTIY
NA TRBJ2-7 TRBV14 ASSLRANYEQY
NA TRBJ1-1 TRBV6-5 ASSYDSNTEAF
NA TRBJ1-1 TRBV27 ASSFQLGEEAF
NA TRBJ2-1 TRBV24-1 ATSPQRGINNEQF
many TRBJ1-6 TRBV19 ASRQVNSPLH
NA TRBJ1-1 TRBV18 ASSPSVAPNTEAF
NA TRBJ1-1 TRBV21-1 ASSLRTGGTEAF
NA TRBJ2-2 TRBV2 ASILEWGAGELF
NA TRBJ1-6 TRBV13 ASSLGGQRNSPLH
NA TRBJ2-7 TRBV3-1/TRBV3-2 ASSLRGGSDEQY
once TRBJ1-6 TRBV7-2 ASSLGRHDNSPLH
NA TRBJ2-1 TRBV10-3 AISEGGGAHNEQF
NA TRBJ1-1 TRBV12-3/TRBV12-4 ASSLHTEAF
once TRBJ1-3 TRBV28 ASRGPFSGNTIY
NA TRBJ1-1 TRBV7-2 ASRRQTGTVLSTEAF
NA TRBJ2-3 TRBV5-1 ASSWVQGDTQY
NA TRBJ1-3 TRBV28 ASSPQGWDNTIY
NA TRBJ1-1 TRBV7-3 ASSTQPGNTEAF
NA TRBJ1-1 TRBV4-3 ASSQDRQGRTEAF
NA TRBJ2-2 TRBV6-2/TRBV6-3 ASSPLAGELF
once TRBJ1-5 TRBV5-1 ASSEPLPGRNSNQPQH